Each of the 21 T cell receptor beta chains below was sequenced from the same sample in a study of T cell responses to AZD1222 COVID-19 vaccine. Sequencing was performed with immunoSEQ multiplex PCR; in TCRdb, only in-frame clones are kept and a portion is missing. The data contain 120,000 or so clones, around nine tenths of them singletons. The sample in question was peripheral blood, obtained on day 0 of AZD1222 vaccination. These receptors all stem from an adult in good health.

The rearrangement links TRBV7-9 to TRBJ2-7, with 11 positions matching TRBD2. Germline trimming cut 4 bases from V and 3 bases from J; bases unmatched to any gene: 5. The CDR3 consists of 15 residues. Per the germline V gene, CDR1 is SEHNR and CDR2 is FQNEAQ (reference sequence). CDR3 DNA sequence: TGTGCCAGCAGCTCGACTAGCGGGAATATCTACGAGCAGTACTTC. Its protein is CASSSTSGNIYEQYF.

The chain recombines TRBV3-1 (or the pseudogene TRBV3-2) with TRBJ2-3, with TRBD2 matching over 9 bases. Trimming at V came to 5 bases and at J to 6 bases, leaving 9 bases not matched to a gene. Looked up from germline, CDR1 is LGHDT and CDR2 is YNNKEL (reference sequence). The CDR3 is 15 amino acids. CDR3: CASSAGGTFYDTQYF. DNA for the CDR3: TGTGCCAGCAGCGCGGGGGGGACTTTTTACGATACGCAGTATTTT.

The CDR3, as DNA: TGTGCCAGCTCGCGGATCACCGGGGAGCTGTTTTTT. The encoded protein is CASSRITGELFF. The V and J genes are TRBV18 and TRBJ2-2; no definite D call. The CDR3 is made up of 12 amino acids. Germline V CDR1 and CDR2: KGHSH, LQKENI. Trimming shortened V by 6 bases and J by 4 bases, and 6 bases separated the two germline ends. The full variable domain, with the rest looked up from reference TRBV18 and TRBJ2-2, is NAGVMQNPRHLVRRRGQEARLRCSPMKGHSHVYWYRQLPEEGLKFMVYLQKENIIDESGMPKERFSAEFPKEGPSILRIQQVVRGDSAAYFCASSRITGELFFGEGSRLTVL.

V and J are TRBV5-1 and TRBJ2-7; TRBD1 aligns across 7 bases. From germline, CDR1 is SGHRS and CDR2 YFSETQ. The CDR3 loop spans 14 amino acids. The ends lost 0 bases at V and 5 bases at J; junction bases unmatched: 5. The CDR3 here is CASSLETGTHEQYF. In DNA, the CDR3 is TGCGCCAGCAGCTTGGAGACAGGGACCCACGAGCAGTACTTC.

The rearrangement links TRBV4-2 to TRBJ2-5; D may match TRBD1 or TRBD2 (7 bases each). The length of the CDR3 is 16 residues. The germline V gene encodes CDR1 LGHNA and CDR2 YNFKEQ. Between the trimmed V and J ends, which lost 4 bases and 5 bases, there was a span of 20 bases. DNA for the CDR3: TGTGCCAGCAGCCTAGAAGCAGGGGGGGGACAGGAGACCCAGTACTTC. Protein: CASSLEAGGGQETQYF.

The chain has TRBV11-2 and TRBJ2-3; 9 bases map to TRBD2. The V gene's germline CDR1 is SGHAT and CDR2 FQNNGV. J lost 3 bases, V lost 5 bases, and 9 bases had no gene match. The CDR3 is 16 residues long. The CDR3 DNA follows: TGTGCCAGCAGCCCCGTTGCGGGGGGGCCAACAGATACGCAGTATTTT. This translates into CASSPVAGGPTDTQYF.

This clone appeared a few times. The chain combines TRBV9 with TRBJ1-1, with D hard to call. With 0 bases removed from V and 6 bases from J, the gap between germline ends came to 12 bases. The germline gives CDR1 SGDLS, CDR2 YYNGEE. There are 14 residues in the CDR3. The CDR3, as DNA: TGTGCCAGCAGCGTAGATGGATCTGGCCCTGAAGCTTTCTTT. Residues: CASSVDGSGPEAFF.

This sequence joins TRBV10-3 and TRBJ2-2; D is unclear. The CDR3 loop spans 15 amino acids. Germline V CDR1 and CDR2: ENHRY, SYGVKD. Trimming shortened V by 2 bases and J by 4 bases, and 11 bases separated the two germline ends. CDR3 region: CAISEGQTGTGELFF. The CDR3 nucleotides read TGTGCCATCAGTGAGGGCCAAACGGGCACCGGGGAGCTGTTTTTT.

The chain combines TRBV11-2 with TRBJ2-1; weak D call: TRBD1 (5 bases). V was cut by 2 bases and J by 7 bases, with 12 bases left in between. The CDR3 has 14 residues. Germline V lookup: CDR1 SGHAT, CDR2 FQNNGV. CDR3 in amino acids: CASSLSVSGNEQFF. The CDR3 DNA reads TGTGCCAGCAGCTTATCGGTCTCAGGGAATGAGCAGTTCTTC.

V gene TRBV6-5 combines with J gene TRBJ2-7, with 8 positions matching TRBD1. The CDR3 is made up of 14 amino acids. CDR1 and CDR2 from the germline V gene are MNHEY and SVGAGI. After removal of 7 bases from V and 1 base from J, the junction contained 6 bases not matched to a gene. This CDR3 reads CASTRDRRSYEQYF. In DNA, the CDR3 is TGTGCCAGCACCCGGGACAGGCGTTCCTACGAGCAGTACTTC.

The chain combines TRBV27 with TRBJ2-7; possibly TRBD2 for D (5 bases). V lost 4 bases to trimming and J lost 7 bases, with 17 bases between them. This CDR3 is 14 amino acids long. Germline V gene sequence: CDR1 MNHEY, CDR2 SMNVEV (reference sequence). CDR3 sequence: CASSYGMPLGEQYF. Written as DNA, the CDR3 is TGTGCCAGCAGTTACGGGATGCCCCTGGGGGAGCAGTACTTC.

The chain has TRBV28 and TRBJ2-5, with TRBD1 matching 9 bases. This CDR3 contains 17 residues. V lost 6 bases and J lost 4; bases outside the gene matches: 15. Germline V gene sequence: CDR1 MDHEN, CDR2 SYDVKM. The DNA for the CDR3 is TGTGCCAGCAGCCCGAATCCGGGACAGGGAGAGCCAGAGACCCAGTACTTC. Translation: CASSPNPGQGEPETQYF.

J is TRBJ1-2 and V is TRBV13, with 10 bases matching TRBD1. With V trimmed by 3 bases and J by 2 bases, 6 bases remained unmatched. The length of the CDR3 is 16 residues. Germline V lookup: CDR1 PRHDT, CDR2 FYEKMQ (reference sequence). In DNA form, the CDR3 reads TGTGCCAGCAGCTTGGACAGGGGGTCGAGGAACTATGGCTACACCTTC. Protein: CASSLDRGSRNYGYTF. Based on the CDR3 plus reference TRBV13 and TRBJ1-2, the full variable domain is AAGVIQSPRHLIKEKRETATLKCYPIPRHDTVYWYQQGPGQDPQFLISFYEKMQSDKGSIPDRFSAQQFSDYHSELNMSSLELGDSALYFCASSLDRGSRNYGYTFGSGTRLTVV.

The CDR3 region is CAIAPRVTSTDTQYF. The CDR3 DNA sequence: TGTGCCATCGCCCCGAGAGTGACGAGCACAGATACGCAGTATTTT. The V gene is TRBV15, the J gene TRBJ2-3, with D unclear. Trimming took off 10 bases at V and 0 bases at J, with 17 bases between the two ends. CDR1 LNHNV and CDR2 YYDKDF come from the germline V gene (reference sequence). This CDR3 contains 15 residues.

The chain is built from TRBV15 and TRBJ2-7; 9 bases map to TRBD1. There are 15 residues in the CDR3. J lost 4 bases, V lost 0 bases, and 4 bases had no gene match. Germline-derived CDR1 and CDR2 are LNHNV and YYDKDF (reference sequence). CDR3 bases: TGTGCCACCAGCAGAGATCCGGGACAGGGTTACGAGCAGTACTTC. This translates into CATSRDPGQGYEQYF.

The chain uses TRBV20-1 and TRBJ2-1; the D gene is possibly TRBD1 (5 bases). Per the germline V gene, CDR1 is DFQATT and CDR2 is SNEGSKA (reference sequence). This CDR3 comprises 14 residues. V lost 3 bases and J lost 5, with 14 bases in between. CDR3 bases: TGCAGTGCTAGTCCCCCAGGGAAAAACAATGAGCAGTTCTTC. Protein: CSASPPGKNNEQFF.

The rearrangement uses TRBV6-5 and TRBJ2-7, with D perhaps TRBD1 (6 bases). V lost 6 bases, J lost 4 bases, and 19 bases lay in between. The length of the CDR3 is 15 residues. Germline CDR1 is MNHEY and CDR2 is SVGAGI. CDR3 DNA: TGTGCCAGCAGCCTGGGGGCGACAGTTCAATACGAGCAGTACTTC. It translates to CASSLGATVQYEQYF.

The V and J genes are TRBV3-1 (or the pseudogene TRBV3-2) and TRBJ1-1; D unresolved. Germline CDR1 reads LGHDT; CDR2 reads YNNKEL (reference sequence). The CDR3 is 13 residues long. V was trimmed by 3 bases and J by 4 bases, leaving 9 bases between them. CDR3 sequence: CASSHTTGTEAFF. The CDR3 region has the DNA TGTGCCAGCAGCCACACGACGGGCACTGAAGCTTTCTTT.

The rearrangement joins TRBV4-1 to TRBJ1-4; no clear D. This CDR3 spans 15 amino acids. CDR1 MGHRA and CDR2 YSYEKL come from the germline V gene. Trimming took 3 bases from V and 5 from J, leaving 13 bases between them. The CDR3, as DNA: TGCGCCAGCAGCCAGAGTTCCCAGGACAATGAAAAACTGTTTTTT. Translating it yields CASSQSSQDNEKLFF.

This chain uses TRBV10-2 with TRBJ2-3; 14 bases are shared with TRBD2. CDR1 is WSHSY, CDR2 SAAADI, per germline. Losses at the gene ends were 6 bases for V and 6 bases for J; bases not matched to a gene: 8. This CDR3 contains 16 residues. The CDR3 nucleotides read TGCGCCAGCAGCGCCCCGGGACTAGCGGGAGCCGATACGCAGTATTTT. It specifies CASSAPGLAGADTQYF.

The rearrangement uses TRBV2 and TRBJ2-5; possible D gene TRBD1, 6 bases. The CDR3 runs to 14 residues. Germline CDR1 SNHLY, CDR2 FYNNEI. The ends were cut back, 4 bases at V and 1 base at J, with 10 bases in the middle. In DNA form, the CDR3 reads TGTGCCAGCAGTGCACAGGGAATCCAAGAGACCCAGTACTTC. Its translation is CASSAQGIQETQYF.